Listed below are T cell receptor beta chains from one sample, sequenced in a study of identical twins. TCRdb itself ran the 5' RACE reads through MiXCR, one entry per CDR3 protein. The sample yields about 790,000 distinct CDR3 sequences, 15% to 20% seen once. The same specimen was also included in a second study, on T cells expressing NK-cell markers.

Source material: PBMCs. The receptor set was obtained from a woman in her late teens or twenties in good health. CDR3s include the opening cysteine and the closing phenylalanine or tryptophan. Fields, in order: D gene, V gene, J gene, clone size, CDR3 protein, CDR3 DNA. D genes are given only for firm matches. Rows give clone size only sometimes, using once, few, many, or a class for an expanded clone.

.,TRBV20-1,TRBJ2-5,.,CSFTGSSGETQYF,TGCAGTTTCACAGGGAGTTCGGGAGAGACCCAGTACTTC
.,TRBV6-5,TRBJ1-6,few,CASSYSRVGGSYNSPLHF,TGTGCCAGCAGTTATTCTAGGGTGGGAGGCTCCTATAATTCACCCCTCCACTTT
TRBD2,TRBV9,TRBJ2-2,few,CASSGRGLDTGELFF,TGTGCCAGTAGCGGGAGAGGGTTGGACACCGGGGAGCTGTTTTTT
TRBD1,TRBV6-1,TRBJ1-1,few,CASRHARTGLNTEAFF,TGTGCCAGCAGACACGCTCGGACAGGGTTGAACACTGAAGCTTTCTTT
.,TRBV12-3/TRBV12-4,TRBJ1-5,.,CASSLEGWGRSNQPQHF,TGTGCCAGCAGTTTAGAGGGGTGGGGCCGGAGCAATCAGCCCCAGCATTTT
.,TRBV14,TRBJ1-1,.,CASSQKGMGTEAFF,TGTGCCAGCAGCCAAAAAGGGATGGGTACTGAAGCTTTCTTT
.,TRBV29-1,TRBJ1-2,few,CSVGSRGDKTYGYTF,TGCAGCGTTGGGTCACGAGGGGACAAGACCTATGGCTACACCTTC
TRBD2,TRBV10-3,TRBJ2-7,.,CATIVAGGSEQYF,TGTGCCACCATCGTAGCGGGGGGCTCGGAGCAGTACTTC
TRBD2,TRBV5-1,TRBJ2-7,few,CASSLSGASYEQYF,TGCGCCAGCAGCTTAAGCGGGGCGAGCTACGAGCAGTACTTC
TRBD1,TRBV2,TRBJ2-2,.,CASRARWTGGTGELFF,TGTGCCAGCCGTGCCCGCTGGACAGGGGGCACCGGGGAGCTGTTTTTT
.,TRBV3-1,TRBJ2-1,few,CASSSWRGEQFF,TGTGCCAGCAGCTCCTGGAGGGGTGAGCAGTTCTTC
.,TRBV2,TRBJ1-5,.,CASSEERNQPQHF,TGTGCCAGCAGTGAAGAACGGAATCAGCCCCAGCATTTT
TRBD2,TRBV7-2,TRBJ2-7,many,CASSLLAGGPYEQYF,TGTGCCAGCAGTTTATTAGCGGGGGGGCCCTACGAGCAGTACTTC
TRBD2,TRBV15,TRBJ2-1,few,CATSIGLAESYNEQFF,TGTGCCACCAGCATAGGACTAGCGGAAAGCTACAATGAGCAGTTCTTC
.,TRBV7-6,TRBJ2-2,few,CASSLLLGELFF,TGTGCCAGCAGCCTCCTTTTGGGGGAGCTGTTTTTT
.,TRBV6-2/TRBV6-3,TRBJ2-1,.,CASSYSQVGPGSSYNEQFF,TGTGCCAGCAGTTACTCGCAGGTCGGGCCGGGGAGCTCCTACAATGAGCAGTTCTTC
.,TRBV20-1,TRBJ2-7,.,CSARDLLPSYEQYF,TGCAGTGCTAGAGACCTCCTACCCAGCTACGAGCAGTACTTC
.,TRBV15,TRBJ2-1,.,CATSRDFASEQFF,TGTGCCACCAGCAGAGATTTTGCGAGTGAGCAGTTCTTC
.,TRBV5-1,TRBJ2-7,.,CASSLAGTRSYEQYF,TGCGCCAGCAGCTTGGCCGGGACAAGGTCCTACGAGCAGTACTTC
.,TRBV12-3/TRBV12-4,TRBJ2-1,few,CASTLRSNEQFF,TGTGCCAGCACCCTACGGAGCAATGAGCAGTTCTTC
TRBD1,TRBV7-6,TRBJ2-7,.,CASSSTGTDTDEQYF,TGTGCCAGCAGCTCTACCGGGACAGATACAGACGAGCAGTACTTC
TRBD1,TRBV7-9,TRBJ1-2,.,CASSLVRTGSVYGYTF,TGTGCCAGCAGCTTAGTAAGGACAGGATCAGTCTATGGCTACACCTTC
TRBD2,TRBV7-3,TRBJ2-5,.,CASSPGGPKETQYF,TGTGCCAGCAGCCCGGGAGGGCCTAAAGAGACCCAGTACTTC
TRBD2,TRBV5-1,TRBJ2-7,.,CASSPGLGGSYEQYF,TGCGCCAGCAGCCCCGGACTAGGCGGTTCCTACGAGCAGTACTTC
.,TRBV10-3,TRBJ1-1,.,CAIKEGGGNTEAFF,TGTGCCATCAAGGAAGGAGGGGGGAACACTGAAGCTTTCTTT
.,TRBV6-5,TRBJ1-1,.,CASSFQFLRVTEAFF,TGTGCCAGCAGTTTTCAATTCCTCAGGGTGACTGAAGCTTTCTTT
TRBD1,TRBV9,TRBJ1-1,.,CASSGRRGQTEAFF,TGTGCCAGCAGCGGGCGCAGGGGGCAGACTGAAGCTTTCTTT
.,TRBV5-1,TRBJ1-4,.,CASSLSASNEKLFF,TGCGCCAGCAGCTTGTCGGCCAGCAATGAAAAACTGTTTTTT
TRBD1,TRBV7-3,TRBJ2-6,few,CARTGGVGGANVLTF,TGTGCCAGGACAGGGGGCGTAGGTGGGGCCAACGTCCTGACTTTC
.,TRBV12-3/TRBV12-4,TRBJ2-4,few,CASSFVGPQYF,TGTGCCAGCAGTTTTGTGGGCCCACAGTACTTC
TRBD2,TRBV10-3,TRBJ2-3,.,CAIRTRNTDTQYF,TGTGCCATTCGGACTAGAAACACAGATACGCAGTATTTT
.,TRBV7-2,TRBJ1-2,.,CASSVQSANYGYTF,TGTGCCAGCAGCGTACAGAGCGCTAACTATGGCTACACCTTC
.,TRBV20-1,TRBJ1-2,.,CSAGSYGYTF,TGCAGTGCTGGGTCCTATGGCTACACCTTC
.,TRBV15,TRBJ2-7,.,CATSRDGAYEQYF,TGTGCCACCAGCAGAGATGGAGCCTACGAGCAGTACTTC
.,TRBV7-2,TRBJ2-7,many,CASSRGTATYEQYF,TGTGCCAGCAGCAGAGGGACGGCTACCTACGAGCAGTACTTC
TRBD1,TRBV7-2,TRBJ2-3,few,CASSLVGTGTDTQYF,TGTGCCAGCAGCTTAGTCGGGACAGGCACAGATACGCAGTATTTT
TRBD1,TRBV5-1,TRBJ2-7,few,CASSLSGTGRVYEQYF,TGCGCCAGCAGCTTATCCGGGACAGGGAGAGTCTACGAGCAGTACTTC
.,TRBV20-1,TRBJ2-3,.,CSAISGPGTDTQYF,TGCAGTGCTATAAGCGGACCTGGGACAGATACGCAGTATTTT
TRBD2,TRBV29-1,TRBJ2-5,.,CSVGWSGRAQETQYF,TGCAGCGTTGGATGGAGCGGGAGGGCTCAAGAGACCCAGTACTTC
TRBD1,TRBV10-3,TRBJ1-1,.,CARRTGVNTEAFF,TGTGCCAGGCGGACAGGGGTGAACACTGAAGCTTTCTTT
.,TRBV24-1,TRBJ2-3,.,CATSDAGTTDTQYF,TGTGCCACCAGTGACGCTGGGACAACAGATACGCAGTATTTT
TRBD1,TRBV20-1,TRBJ1-4,.,CSASGTGSEKLFF,TGCAGTGCTTCAGGGACAGGTAGTGAAAAACTGTTTTTT
TRBD1,TRBV11-1,TRBJ2-7,few,CASSSRPDRAEISYEQYF,TGTGCCAGCAGCTCCCGGCCGGACAGGGCCGAGATTAGCTACGAGCAGTACTTC
TRBD2,TRBV12-3/TRBV12-4,TRBJ2-7,.,CASSFRPSGSGEQYF,TGTGCCAGCAGTTTCCGTCCTAGCGGGAGCGGCGAGCAGTACTTC
.,TRBV13,TRBJ2-1,.,CAGAPTALYNEQFF,TGTGCCGGTGCTCCTACGGCCTTGTACAATGAGCAGTTCTTC
.,TRBV20-1,TRBJ2-1,.,CSASKRVDEQFF,TGCAGTGCTAGCAAGAGGGTGGACGAGCAGTTCTTC
.,TRBV5-4,TRBJ2-1,.,CASSGAVQSFGDEQFF,TGTGCCAGCAGCGGGGCCGTTCAGAGCTTCGGGGATGAGCAGTTCTTC
.,TRBV5-1,TRBJ2-7,few,CASSLGDKQYF,TGCGCCAGCAGCTTGGGAGATAAGCAGTACTTC
.,TRBV10-3,TRBJ2-5,.,CAIRATDKGKETQYF,TGTGCCATCAGAGCCACGGACAAGGGAAAAGAGACCCAGTACTTC
.,TRBV11-2,TRBJ1-2,.,CASSLDVGGGNYGYTF,TGTGCCAGCAGCTTAGACGTGGGCGGGGGGAACTATGGCTACACCTTC
TRBD1,TRBV5-5,TRBJ2-7,many,CASSLVTGSRTYEQYF,TGTGCCAGCAGCTTGGTGACAGGGAGTCGGACCTACGAGCAGTACTTC
TRBD2,TRBV30,TRBJ2-1,few,CACPRASGSSYNEQFF,TGTGCCTGCCCCCGGGCTAGCGGGAGCTCCTACAATGAGCAGTTCTTC
.,TRBV12-3/TRBV12-4,TRBJ2-1,few,CASSSRERGNEQFF,TGTGCCAGCAGTTCCCGGGAACGGGGTAATGAGCAGTTCTTC
.,TRBV5-1,TRBJ1-2,.,CASSLEEYGGYTF,TGCGCCAGCAGCTTGGAAGAGTATGGTGGCTACACCTTC
.,TRBV24-1,TRBJ2-3,.,CATSDRTDRTDTQYF,TGTGCCACCAGTGATAGGACTGACCGCACAGATACGCAGTATTTT
TRBD2,TRBV20-1,TRBJ2-3,few,CSARSPAGGGYTQYF,TGCAGTGCCCGATCCCCAGCGGGGGGAGGATATACGCAGTATTTT
TRBD2,TRBV12-3/TRBV12-4,TRBJ2-3,.,CASSPPMSGTLTQYF,TGTGCCAGCAGCCCGCCAATGAGCGGGACTCTAACGCAGTATTTT
.,TRBV12-3/TRBV12-4,TRBJ1-3,many,CASSIYSGNTIYF,TGTGCCAGCAGCATCTACTCTGGAAACACCATATATTTT
TRBD2,TRBV4-3,TRBJ2-1,.,CASSQEGLGSGRADEQFF,TGCGCCAGCAGCCAAGAAGGCCTGGGTAGCGGGAGGGCCGATGAGCAGTTCTTC
TRBD1,TRBV29-1,TRBJ1-1,few,CSVEDRATEAFF,TGCAGCGTTGAGGACAGGGCCACTGAAGCTTTCTTT